A selection of T cell receptor beta chains follows, all from one sample in a study of T cells after yellow fever vaccination. TCRdb analysed the 5' RACE reads with MiXCR anew, one entry per CDR3 protein. This table has about 360,000 distinct CDR3 sequences, about 6% appearing once. The starting material was PBMCs, obtained 5 days after the yellow fever booster vaccination. The receptors shown here come from a man aged 25 to 40 who received the YFV17D yellow fever vaccine. Both conserved end residues are part of each CDR3. The D gene is left open where the match is weak. The listing skips clone size in some rows; elsewhere it reads once, few, many or a size class.

j_call	d_call	v_call	clone_size	cdr3_aa	cdr3_nt
TRBJ1-5	NA	TRBV7-6	few	CASSLLGGLSNQPQHF	TGTGCCAGCAGCTTATTGGGGGGGCTGAGCAATCAGCCCCAGCATTTT
TRBJ2-3	TRBD2	TRBV7-9	many	CASSPSGGTDTQYF	TGTGCCAGCAGCCCTAGCGGGGGCACAGATACGCAGTATTTT
TRBJ2-1	TRBD2	TRBV20-1	many	CSARDLLASGSLNEQFF	TGCAGTGCTAGAGATCTGTTGGCTAGCGGGAGTTTAAATGAGCAGTTCTTC
TRBJ2-1	TRBD2	TRBV18	NA	CATQELAGLYNEQFF	TGTGCCACCCAGGAGCTAGCGGGACTCTACAATGAGCAGTTCTTC
TRBJ1-4	NA	TRBV6-1	few	CASMDTGSNEKLFF	TGTGCCAGCATGGATACGGGGTCTAATGAAAAACTGTTTTTT
TRBJ2-1	NA	TRBV10-1	few	CASSESRAGRGDEQFF	TGCGCCAGCAGTGAGTCTCGGGCAGGGAGAGGAGATGAGCAGTTCTTC
TRBJ2-3	TRBD2	TRBV20-1	few	CSAYGSGKTDTQYF	TGCAGTGCTTATGGGAGCGGGAAAACAGATACGCAGTATTTT
TRBJ2-1	TRBD2	TRBV6-2/TRBV6-3	many	CASKPSGLSYNEQFF	TGTGCCAGCAAACCTAGCGGTCTCTCCTACAATGAGCAGTTCTTC
TRBJ2-5	TRBD1	TRBV7-2	NA	CASSSRDRGGWEETQYF	TGTGCCAGCAGCTCCCGGGACAGGGGAGGATGGGAGGAGACCCAGTACTTC
TRBJ2-7	TRBD1	TRBV20-1	few	CSAPSGQGRPEQYF	TGCAGTGCTCCCAGCGGACAGGGGCGGCCCGAGCAGTACTTC
TRBJ2-1	TRBD2	TRBV20-1	NA	CSAYDTSGSNEQFF	TGCAGTGCTTATGACACTAGCGGCTCCAATGAGCAGTTCTTC
TRBJ1-5	NA	TRBV28	NA	CASSYPGAQHF	TGTGCCAGCAGTTACCCCGGCGCCCAGCATTTT
TRBJ1-4	NA	TRBV19	NA	CACSPYLGGELFF	TGTGCCTGTAGTCCCTACCTAGGAGGAGAGCTGTTTTTT
TRBJ1-2	NA	TRBV20-1	NA	CSATNQVGRTYGYTF	TGCAGTGCTACTAACCAGGTCGGCCGGACCTATGGCTACACCTTC
TRBJ1-5	TRBD1	TRBV7-9	few	CASSLTGAPEPQHF	TGTGCCAGCAGCTTAACAGGGGCGCCAGAGCCCCAGCATTTT
TRBJ2-7	TRBD2	TRBV4-3	few	CASSQSGIYEQYF	TGCGCCAGCAGCCAGAGCGGGATCTACGAGCAGTACTTC
TRBJ2-3	TRBD2	TRBV9	NA	CASSSAGGFTDTQYF	TGTGCCAGCAGTTCCGCGGGAGGCTTCACAGATACGCAGTATTTT
TRBJ2-3	TRBD2	TRBV5-1	NA	CASSSQREGFTDTQYF	TGCGCCAGCAGCTCACAGCGGGAGGGATTCACAGATACGCAGTATTTT
TRBJ2-3	NA	TRBV4-2	many	CASSQEPLRGGTDTQYF	TGTGCCAGCAGCCAAGAACCCCTAAGGGGAGGAACAGATACGCAGTATTTT
TRBJ2-2	NA	TRBV5-6	many	CASSLVGSRTGGELFF	TGTGCCAGCAGCCTTGTGGGGAGTCGAACAGGCGGGGAGCTGTTTTTT
TRBJ2-1	NA	TRBV10-3	few	CAISEGGLAYNEQFF	TGTGCCATCAGTGAGGGAGGGTTGGCCTACAATGAGCAGTTCTTC
TRBJ2-7	NA	TRBV6-5	NA	CASSFAIYRVSSYEQYF	TGTGCCAGCAGTTTCGCGATATACAGGGTATCATCCTACGAGCAGTACTTC
TRBJ2-2	NA	TRBV3-1	few	CASSQGGRIITGELFF	TGTGCCAGCAGCCAAGGGGGCAGGATAATAACCGGGGAGCTGTTTTTT
TRBJ1-6	NA	TRBV20-1	NA	CSAQGSSYNSPLHF	TGCAGTGCCCAGGGCAGCTCCTATAATTCACCCCTCCACTTT
TRBJ2-2	NA	TRBV7-2	many	CASSLTAVGELFF	TGTGCCAGCAGCTTAACGGCGGTCGGGGAGCTGTTTTTT
TRBJ2-1	NA	TRBV7-2	few	CASSLELAYYNEQFF	TGTGCCAGCAGCTTAGAGCTAGCGTATTACAATGAGCAGTTCTTC
TRBJ2-2	TRBD2	TRBV6-5	NA	CASSYSGIAGGATGELFF	TGTGCCAGCAGTTACTCAGGGATAGCGGGAGGTGCCACCGGGGAGCTGTTTTTT
TRBJ2-5	NA	TRBV5-1	many	CASSLIPGETQYF	TGCGCCAGCAGCTTAATCCCGGGGGAGACCCAGTACTTC
TRBJ2-7	TRBD2	TRBV20-1	few	CSARGASGRRPEQYF	TGCAGTGCTAGAGGGGCTAGCGGGAGGAGACCCGAGCAGTACTTC
TRBJ1-3	TRBD1	TRBV12-3/TRBV12-4	few	CASRDRGNTIYF	TGTGCCAGCCGGGACAGGGGAAACACCATATATTTT
TRBJ2-7	NA	TRBV19	many	CASSIQGSYEQYF	TGTGCCAGTAGTATACAGGGCTCCTACGAGCAGTACTTC
TRBJ2-3	NA	TRBV20-1	many	CSARKGAGGTDTQYF	TGCAGCGCTCGAAAGGGGGCGGGGGGCACAGATACGCAGTATTTT
TRBJ1-5	NA	TRBV20-1	many	CSGGSGQPQHF	TGCAGTGGGGGGAGCGGTCAGCCCCAGCATTTT
TRBJ2-1	NA	TRBV7-8	many	CASSSREGSSYNEQFF	TGTGCCAGCAGCTCTCGAGAGGGCAGCTCCTACAATGAGCAGTTCTTC